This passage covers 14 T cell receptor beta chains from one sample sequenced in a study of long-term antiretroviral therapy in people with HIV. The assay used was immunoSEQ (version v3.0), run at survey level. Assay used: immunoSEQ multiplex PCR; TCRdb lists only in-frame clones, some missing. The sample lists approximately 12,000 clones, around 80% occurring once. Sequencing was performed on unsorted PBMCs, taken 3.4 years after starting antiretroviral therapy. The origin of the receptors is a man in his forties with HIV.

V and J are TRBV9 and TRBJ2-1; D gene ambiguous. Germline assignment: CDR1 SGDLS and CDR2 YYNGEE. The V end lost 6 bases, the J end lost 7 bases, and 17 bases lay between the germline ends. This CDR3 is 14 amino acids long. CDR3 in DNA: TGTGCCAGCACCCCTATGGGAAAGTGGAATGAGCAGTTCTTC. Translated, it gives CASTPMGKWNEQFF.

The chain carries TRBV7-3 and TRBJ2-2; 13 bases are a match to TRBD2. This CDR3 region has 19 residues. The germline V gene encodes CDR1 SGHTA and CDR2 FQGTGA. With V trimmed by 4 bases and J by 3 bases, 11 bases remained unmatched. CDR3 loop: CASSWGLAGSWGDTGELFF. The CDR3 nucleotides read TGTGCCAGCAGCTGGGGACTAGCGGGAAGTTGGGGGGACACCGGGGAGCTGTTTTTT. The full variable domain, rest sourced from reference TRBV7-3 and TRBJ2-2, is GAGVSQTPSNKVTEKGKYVELRCDPISGHTALYWYRQSLGQGPEFLIYFQGTGAADDSGLPNDRFFAVRPEGSVSTLKIQRTERGDSAVYLCASSWGLAGSWGDTGELFFGEGSRLTVL.

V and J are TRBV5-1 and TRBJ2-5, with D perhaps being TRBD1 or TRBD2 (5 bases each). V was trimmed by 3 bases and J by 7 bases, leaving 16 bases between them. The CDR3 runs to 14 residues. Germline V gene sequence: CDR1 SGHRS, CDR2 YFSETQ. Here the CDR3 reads CASSSGTLGGTQYF. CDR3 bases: TGCGCCAGCAGCTCCGGGACGTTGGGTGGGACCCAGTACTTC.

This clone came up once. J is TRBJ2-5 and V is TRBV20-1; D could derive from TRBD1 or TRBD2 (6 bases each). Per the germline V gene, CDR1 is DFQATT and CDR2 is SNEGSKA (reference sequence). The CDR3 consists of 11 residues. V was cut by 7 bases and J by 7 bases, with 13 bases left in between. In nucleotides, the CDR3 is TGCAGTGAGGGGGGCTTGTGGACCCAGTACTTC. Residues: CSEGGLWTQYF.

The CDR3 is CASLKAGARVQYF. The CDR3, as DNA: TGTGCCAGCTTGAAAGCGGGGGCTCGGGTACAGTACTTC. The chain recombines TRBV6-5 with TRBJ2-7; TRBD2 matches at 8 bases. CDR1 MNHEY and CDR2 SVGAGI come from the germline V gene. This CDR3 contains 13 residues. V lost 8 bases to trimming and J lost 10 bases; unmatched junction nucleotides: 13.

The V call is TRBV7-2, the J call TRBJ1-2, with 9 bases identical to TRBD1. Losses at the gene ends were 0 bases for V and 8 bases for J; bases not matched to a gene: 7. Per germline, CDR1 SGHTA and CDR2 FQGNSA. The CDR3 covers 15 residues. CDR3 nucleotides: TGTGCCAGCAGCTTAGCCCCACAGGGGGCGTCGGGCTACACCTTC. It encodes CASSLAPQGASGYTF.

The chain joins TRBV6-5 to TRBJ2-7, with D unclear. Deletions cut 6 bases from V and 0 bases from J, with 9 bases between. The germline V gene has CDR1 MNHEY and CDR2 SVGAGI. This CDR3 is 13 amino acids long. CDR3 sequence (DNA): TGTGCCAGCAGCCCTGGCGGCTCCTACGAGCAGTACTTC. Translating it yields CASSPGGSYEQYF.

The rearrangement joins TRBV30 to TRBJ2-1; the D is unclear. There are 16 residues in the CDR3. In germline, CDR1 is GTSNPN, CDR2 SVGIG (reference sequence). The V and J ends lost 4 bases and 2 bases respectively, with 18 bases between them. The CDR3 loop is CAWINPKRMTYNEQFF. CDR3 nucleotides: TGTGCCTGGATAAATCCGAAGAGGATGACCTACAATGAGCAGTTCTTC.

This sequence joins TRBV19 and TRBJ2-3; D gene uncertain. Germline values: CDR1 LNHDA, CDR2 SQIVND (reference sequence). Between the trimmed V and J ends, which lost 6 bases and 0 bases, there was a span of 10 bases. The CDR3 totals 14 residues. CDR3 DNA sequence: TGTGCCAGTAGACCAATTCCAAGCACAGATACGCAGTATTTT. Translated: CASRPIPSTDTQYF.

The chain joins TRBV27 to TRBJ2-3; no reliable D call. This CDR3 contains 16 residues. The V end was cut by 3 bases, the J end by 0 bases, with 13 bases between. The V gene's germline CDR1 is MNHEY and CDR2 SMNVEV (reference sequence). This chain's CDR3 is CASSFGVAISTDTQYF. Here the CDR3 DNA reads TGTGCCAGCAGTTTTGGTGTTGCGATTAGCACAGATACGCAGTATTTT.

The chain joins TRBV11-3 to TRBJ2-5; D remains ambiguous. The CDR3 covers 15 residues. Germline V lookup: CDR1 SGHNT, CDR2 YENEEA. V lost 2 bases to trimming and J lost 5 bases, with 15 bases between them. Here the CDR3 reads CASSLNAGTTETQYF. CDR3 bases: TGTGCCAGCAGCTTAAATGCAGGAACCACGGAGACCCAGTACTTC.

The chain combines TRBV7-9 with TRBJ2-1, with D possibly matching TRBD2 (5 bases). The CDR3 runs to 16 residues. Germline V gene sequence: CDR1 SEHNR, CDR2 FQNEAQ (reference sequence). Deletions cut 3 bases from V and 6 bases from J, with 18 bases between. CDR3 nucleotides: TGTGCCAGCAGCTTTGTGGGAGCCCGGCAGACCAATGAGCAGTTCTTC. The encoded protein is CASSFVGARQTNEQFF.

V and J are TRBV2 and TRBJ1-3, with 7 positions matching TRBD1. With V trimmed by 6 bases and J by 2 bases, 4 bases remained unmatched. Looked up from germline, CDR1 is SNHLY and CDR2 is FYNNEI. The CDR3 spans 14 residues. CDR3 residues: CASSGQVPGNTIYF. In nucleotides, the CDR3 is TGTGCCAGCAGCGGACAGGTCCCTGGAAACACCATATATTTT.

Here the CDR3 reads CASSDSTQGAATDTQYF. The CDR3 coding sequence is TGTGCCAGCAGTGACTCGACACAGGGGGCGGCCACAGATACGCAGTATTTT. The chain has TRBV6-4 and TRBJ2-3; 9 bases are a match to TRBD1. Germline CDR1 and CDR2: MRHNA and SNTAGT. The CDR3 consists of 17 residues. Losses at the gene ends were 0 bases for V and 2 bases for J; bases not matched to a gene: 6.